This is a list of T cell receptor beta chains from one sample in a study of beta chain features in type 1 diabetes. Method: immunoSEQ multiplex PCR; TCRdb's copy keeps in-frame clones and lacks some. The sample carries 250,000 to 300,000 clones, 14% recorded once. Source material: naive CD4+ T cells from blood. These TCRs come from a man aged 25-45 years with type 1 diabetes. Both conserved end residues are part of each CDR3. A D gene is named only where the DNA matches it firmly. A clone size is listed for some rows: how often the clone was seen (once, few, many), or a class if it is expanded.

D	size	V	J	DNA	CDR3
TRBD1	few	TRBV2	TRBJ1-5	TGTGCCAGCACCTCCCGGGGACAGGGGGCTGGTCAGCCCCAGCATTTT	CASTSRGQGAGQPQHF
-	few	TRBV30	TRBJ1-5	TGTGCCTGGACCCAGGGTGGCAATCAGCCCCAGCATTTT	CAWTQGGNQPQHF
-	few	TRBV29-1	TRBJ2-3	TGCAGCGCCCTGGGACTGACTAGCACAGATACGCAGTATTTT	CSALGLTSTDTQYF
-	-	TRBV25-1	TRBJ2-1	TGTGCCAGCAGTGAATTCCCCCACTCCAATGAGCAGTTCTTC	CASSEFPHSNEQFF
TRBD2	-	TRBV9	TRBJ2-1	TGTGCCAGCAGCGTAGTGGGGAGCGGGAGTACCTACAATGAGCAGTTCTTC	CASSVVGSGSTYNEQFF
-	-	TRBV25-1	TRBJ2-7	TGTGCCAGCAGTGAATATGCTGGGCGGGAAATCTACGAGCAGTACTTC	CASSEYAGREIYEQYF
-	-	TRBV7-2	TRBJ1-5	TGTGCCAGCTCTCCAACGGGGAGTGGCAATCAGCCCCAGCATTTT	CASSPTGSGNQPQHF
TRBD1	few	TRBV5-6	TRBJ1-2	TGTGCCAGCAGCTTGGACAGGGGGAGCTATGGCTACACCTTC	CASSLDRGSYGYTF
-	few	TRBV2	TRBJ1-1	TGTGCCAGCAGCTTTCGGCGGGACACTGAAGCTTTCTTT	CASSFRRDTEAFF
-	-	TRBV18	TRBJ2-3	TGTGCCAGCTCACCGGTACTAGCCGGAACAGATACGCAGTATTTT	CASSPVLAGTDTQYF
TRBD2	few	TRBV5-6	TRBJ2-7	TGTGCCAGCAGCGTCCAGACTAGCAGGTACTCCTACGAGCAGTACTTC	CASSVQTSRYSYEQYF
-	-	TRBV7-3	TRBJ2-1	TGTGCCAGCAGCCTCCGAGGGGGTTGGGGTGAGCAGTTCTTC	CASSLRGGWGEQFF
-	few	TRBV7-9	TRBJ2-1	TGTGCCAGCAGCTTGTTCACAAGAGAGGATGAGCAGTTCTTC	CASSLFTREDEQFF
-	-	TRBV28	TRBJ2-4	TGTGCCAGCGGCAAGAGGTTCGAAAACATTCAGTACTTC	CASGKRFENIQYF
TRBD1	-	TRBV6-5	TRBJ1-5	TGTGCCAGCAGTCCACAGGGGATGAGCAATCAGCCCCAGCATTTT	CASSPQGMSNQPQHF
TRBD2	-	TRBV15	TRBJ2-7	TGTGCCACCAGCAGTGTAGCGGGAGGGCCTGCTCGGAAGCAGTACTTC	CATSSVAGGPARKQYF
-	-	TRBV28	TRBJ1-2	TGTGCCAGCAGTTTTACCCTACAGCCCTACACCTTC	CASSFTLQPYTF
-	few	TRBV19	TRBJ2-3	TGTGCAACCCGGTCAGATACGCAGTATTTT	CATRSDTQYF
-	few	TRBV7-9	TRBJ2-5	TGTGCCAGCAGCCCGGGAGGGGGACAGGGTGTGGAGACCCAGTACTTC	CASSPGGGQGVETQYF
TRBD2	few	TRBV7-6	TRBJ2-3	TGTGCCACCGGGGGACTAGTAGGAGATACGCAGTATTTT	CATGGLVGDTQYF
-	few	TRBV19	TRBJ2-5	TGTGCCAGTAGTAGCAGGGAAGAGACCCAGTACTTC	CASSSREETQYF
-	few	TRBV9	TRBJ1-2	TGTGCCAGCAGCGTAGACGCAGGGATGAATGGCTACACCTTC	CASSVDAGMNGYTF
-	-	TRBV11-3	TRBJ2-1	TGTGCCAGCAGCTTAGAGTTCAATGGGGGGTACAATGAGCAGTTCTTC	CASSLEFNGGYNEQFF
TRBD1	-	TRBV28	TRBJ2-1	TGTGCCAGCAGCACAACCGGGACAGGGGTGAACAATGAGCAGTTCTTC	CASSTTGTGVNNEQFF
-	-	TRBV10-3	TRBJ2-7	TGTGCCATCAGTGAGGGCGGATCCTACGAGCAGTACTTC	CAISEGGSYEQYF
-	few	TRBV29-1	TRBJ1-1	TGCAGCGTTCTTCGGACAACTGCTAACACTGAAGCTTTCTTT	CSVLRTTANTEAFF
TRBD1	few	TRBV6-1	TRBJ2-7	TGTGCCAGCAGACTCCGGGACAGCTATTACGAGCAGTACTTC	CASRLRDSYYEQYF
-	-	TRBV19	TRBJ1-5	TGTGCCAGTAGTGTTCATCGTGAGGGCCCCAAGCAGCCCCAGCATTTT	CASSVHREGPKQPQHF
-	-	TRBV27	TRBJ2-7	TGTGCCAGCAGCCTGGGGGGTTTTGTTGGGTACGAGCAGTACTTC	CASSLGGFVGYEQYF
TRBD1	-	TRBV18	TRBJ1-5	TGTGCCAGCTCACCACAGGGGGCTCAGCCCCAGCATTTT	CASSPQGAQPQHF
TRBD1	few	TRBV30	TRBJ2-6	TGTGCCTGGAGTTCGGACAGGGCCTCCATCTCTGGGGCCAACGTCCTGACTTTC	CAWSSDRASISGANVLTF
TRBD2	-	TRBV19	TRBJ2-5	TGTGCCAGTAGTCTCCCACCTAGGGGACTAGAGCATCAACGGGAGACCCAGTACTTC	CASSLPPRGLEHQRETQYF
TRBD1	-	TRBV2	TRBJ2-5	TGTGCCAGCAGTGAAGAGGACAGGGTGAAGGAGACCCAGTACTTC	CASSEEDRVKETQYF
TRBD1	few	TRBV2	TRBJ1-1	TGTGCCAGCAGCGAATCGGGACAGGGACTTTCAGCTTTCTTT	CASSESGQGLSAFF
-	-	TRBV28	TRBJ1-2	TGTGCCAGCACCTCCCCGGGGGTAGCCTATGGCTACACCTTC	CASTSPGVAYGYTF
-	few	TRBV29-1	TRBJ2-2	TGCAGCGTTGAAGATCGGACGACTAGTAAAAAGGCCGGGGAGCTGTTTTTT	CSVEDRTTSKKAGELFF
-	few	TRBV6-5	TRBJ2-7	TGTGCCAGCAGACCTAGCGCGACCTCCTACGAGCAGTACTTC	CASRPSATSYEQYF
TRBD2	few	TRBV4-2	TRBJ2-1	TGTGCCAGCAGCGGGACTAGCGGTCACAATGAGCAGTTCTTC	CASSGTSGHNEQFF
-	few	TRBV9	TRBJ1-1	TGTGCCAGCACCGACATTGCCAACACTGAAGCTTTCTTT	CASTDIANTEAFF
TRBD2	few	TRBV5-1	TRBJ2-1	TGCGCCAGCAGCTTTGATAGCGGGAACTACAATGAGCAGTTCTTC	CASSFDSGNYNEQFF
TRBD1	-	TRBV5-1	TRBJ1-2	TGCGCCAGCAGCTTAGAGACAGGGGTCTCTGGCTACACCTTC	CASSLETGVSGYTF
TRBD2	-	TRBV25-1	TRBJ2-1	TGTGCCAGCATCCAATCGACTAGCGGGAGGGTGAATGAGCAGTTCTTC	CASIQSTSGRVNEQFF
-	-	TRBV14	TRBJ2-7	TGTGCCAGCAGCCTACCCGGGACAAATAGACAGTACTTC	CASSLPGTNRQYF
-	-	TRBV4-2	TRBJ2-5	TGTGCCAGCAGCCAAGAGGGAAGGGGGGGGAGAGAGACCCAGTACTTC	CASSQEGRGGRETQYF
-	few	TRBV15	TRBJ2-3	TGTGCCACCAGCGGGGAGATCACAGATACGCAGTATTTT	CATSGEITDTQYF
TRBD2	few	TRBV18	TRBJ2-1	TGTGCCAGCTCATCCAGCGGGAGTGGTGAGCAGTTCTTC	CASSSSGSGEQFF
TRBD1	-	TRBV18	TRBJ2-5	TGTGCCAGCTCACCTGGACAGGGGAGTCAAGAGACCCAGTACTTC	CASSPGQGSQETQYF
-	-	TRBV9	TRBJ1-2	TGTGCCAGCAGCGTAGATCACCGACCGGAGGTAGTCACCTTC	CASSVDHRPEVVTF
TRBD1	few	TRBV5-6	TRBJ2-5	TGTGCCAGCAGCTTGGTTACAGGGGGCTGGTATGAGACCCAGTACTTC	CASSLVTGGWYETQYF
TRBD2	-	TRBV25-1	TRBJ2-2	TGTGCCAGCAGTGAATATAGACGACTAGCGGGAGGCACCGGGGAGCTGTTTTTT	CASSEYRRLAGGTGELFF
-	-	TRBV2	TRBJ2-5	TGTGCCAGCAGTGTACAAGAGACCCAGTACTTC	CASSVQETQYF
TRBD1	-	TRBV7-2	TRBJ2-7	TGTGCCAGCAGCTACGACAGGGGAGCCTACGAGCAGTACTTC	CASSYDRGAYEQYF
TRBD2	-	TRBV7-3	TRBJ2-3	TGTGCCAGCAGCTTCATGGCGGGAGGGCGAACAGATACGCAGTATTTT	CASSFMAGGRTDTQYF
-	-	TRBV18	TRBJ1-5	TGTGCCAGCTCACCACCGACAGGCGGGCAGCGACAGCCCCAGCATTTT	CASSPPTGGQRQPQHF